A single sample is the source of the 11 T cell receptor beta chains below, sequenced in a study of Graves' ophthalmopathy and Graves' hyperthyroidism. From RNA, the CDR3 regions of TCR beta chains were amplified and sequenced. A first-round RT-PCR used HTBI primers, followed by a second-round multiplex PCR. TCRdb re-called the multiplex PCR reads through MiXCR, storing one row per CDR3 protein. The sample lists about 210,000 distinct CDR3 sequences, approximately 29% seen once, with around 9.8% in the top ten. Sample: peripheral blood. These receptors were obtained from a man aged 50 or older with Graves' ophthalmopathy.

The sample holds many counts of this clonotype. The V and J genes are TRBV5-1 and TRBJ2-5, with 7 bases that match TRBD2. Germline V gene data show CDR1 as SGHRS and CDR2 as YFSETQ. The CDR3 runs 13 residues. The J segment lost 4 bases and the V segment lost 0 bases, leaving 0 bases of the junction unmatched. The CDR3 coding sequence is TGCGCCAGCAGCTTGGTAGCGGGAGAGACCCAGTACTTC. It specifies CASSLVAGETQYF. Full variable domain (rest looked up from reference TRBV5-1 and TRBJ2-5): KAGVTQTPRYLIKTRGQQVTLSCSPISGHRSVSWYQQTPGQGLQFLFEYFSETQRNKGNFPGRFSGRQFSNSRSEMNVSTLELGDSALYLCASSLVAGETQYFGPGTRLLVL.

The chain combines TRBV6-5 with TRBJ2-5, with D uncertain. The CDR3 covers 15 residues. CDR1 MNHEY and CDR2 SVGAGI come from the germline V gene. V lost 2 bases to trimming and J lost 5 bases, with 15 bases between them. CDR3 sequence: CASSYHRPELETQYF. The CDR3 nucleotides read TGTGCCAGCAGTTACCACAGACCGGAGTTGGAGACCCAGTACTTC.

The chain recombines TRBV6-1 with TRBJ1-2, with D possibly TRBD1 on 5 matching bases. Trimming stripped 2 bases from V and 7 bases from J, with 11 bases between. This CDR3 comprises 13 residues. CDR1 MNHNS and CDR2 SASEGT come from the germline V gene. DNA for the CDR3: TGTGCCAGCAGTGAAAGGGGTGGGATTGGCTACACCTTC. Its translation: CASSERGGIGYTF.

This clonotype was seen more than once but under ten times. The J gene is TRBJ1-1, the V gene TRBV7-8; D may be TRBD1 (6 bases). CDR1 and CDR2 (germline): SGHVS, FQNEAQ. This CDR3 region has 14 residues. The V gene lost 5 bases and the J gene lost 5 bases, with 15 bases spanning the gap. CDR3 coding DNA: TGTGCCAGCAGCCGCCGGGACACCGGGACTGAAGCTTTCTTT. Translating gives CASSRRDTGTEAFF.

This clonotype was picked up many times. The chain combines TRBV27 with TRBJ2-7; the D gene is possibly TRBD2 (5 bases). The CDR3 is made up of 15 amino acids. The V and J ends lost 6 bases and 0 bases respectively, with 15 bases between them. Germline CDR1 and CDR2: MNHEY and SMNVEV (reference sequence). CDR3 DNA sequence: TGTGCCAGCAGCCGTGAGGCGGGTAGCTCCTACGAGCAGTACTTC. Residues: CASSREAGSSYEQYF.

This clonotype was found many times. The chain carries TRBV6-1 and TRBJ2-2; tentative D call: TRBD2 (6 bases). Trimming shortened V by 6 bases and J by 11 bases, and 16 bases separated the two germline ends. The CDR3 has 13 residues. Germline V gene lookup returns CDR1 MNHNS and CDR2 SASEGT. Here the CDR3 DNA reads TGTGCCAGCAGGACGGGGGTCAAGGATGAGCTGTTTTTT. Translating it yields CASRTGVKDELFF.

This clonotype was found many times. The V gene is TRBV13, the J gene TRBJ2-5; TRBD2 aligns across 7 bases. This CDR3 region has 13 residues. The V segment lost 5 bases and the J segment 5 bases; nucleotides outside the gene matches: 5. Germline CDR1 PRHDT, CDR2 FYEKMQ (reference sequence). CDR3 coding DNA: TGTGCCAGCAGCCTAGCGGAGTGGGAGACCCAGTACTTC. Its translation is CASSLAEWETQYF.

This clonotype was detected many times. The CDR3 sequence is CASSLGGGGNIQYF. Here the CDR3 DNA reads TGTGCCAGCAGTTTAGGTGGGGGAGGAAACATTCAGTACTTC. The gene calls are TRBV28 and TRBJ2-4; possibly TRBD2 for D (6 bases). V gave up 2 bases and J gave up 6 bases, with 11 bases separating them. CDR3 length: 14 amino acids. Germline values: CDR1 MDHEN, CDR2 SYDVKM. The full variable domain, its missing parts supplied by reference TRBV28 and TRBJ2-4, is DVKVTQSSRYLVKRTGEKVFLECVQDMDHENMFWYRQDPGLGLRLIYFSYDVKMKEKGDIPEGYSVSREKKERFSLILESASTNQTSMYLCASSLGGGGNIQYFGAGTRLSVL.

This clonotype was seen many times. The chain joins TRBV6-2 or TRBV6-3 to TRBJ1-6; D is ambiguous. CDR1 is MNHEY, CDR2 SVGEGT, per germline. CDR3 length: 15 amino acids. Trimming pared 7 bases from V and 7 bases from J, leaving 17 bases between. The CDR3: CASIPDGGWNSPLHF. The CDR3 DNA is TGTGCCAGCATCCCGGACGGTGGTTGGAATTCACCCCTCCACTTT.

This clonotype was recorded at least ten times. The V and J genes are TRBV7-9 and TRBJ1-1, with 7 bases that match TRBD1. Per germline, CDR1 SEHNR and CDR2 FQNEAQ (reference sequence). The CDR3 has 15 residues. The V segment lost 3 bases and the J segment 6 bases; nucleotides outside the gene matches: 10. In DNA, the CDR3 is TGTGCCAGCAGCTTTAGCTACGGGGACAGCGCTGAAGCTTTCTTT. Encoded protein: CASSFSYGDSAEAFF.

This clonotype was observed many times. The genes are TRBV19 and TRBJ2-7; D is unclear. The V gene's germline CDR1 is LNHDA and CDR2 SQIVND (reference sequence). The CDR3 is made up of 14 amino acids. The ends were cut back, 3 bases at V and 0 bases at J, with 9 bases in the middle. The CDR3 loop is CASSISGSSYEQYF. The CDR3 region has the DNA TGTGCCAGTAGTATCTCCGGAAGCTCCTACGAGCAGTACTTC.